The source of this T cell receptor (beta chain) is a study of T cell changes during pregnancy in multiple sclerosis. Germline V gene sequence: CDR1 MNHEY, CDR2 SMNVEV (reference sequence). The CDR3 covers 18 residues. The ends were cut back, 4 bases at V and 4 bases at J, with 23 bases in the middle. Clones were sequenced by immunoSEQ multiplex PCR, and TCRdb holds only the in-frame ones, with some missing. Here the sample spans 51,000 or so clones, 90% to 95% being singletons. The chain links TRBV27 to TRBJ2-1, with D perhaps TRBD1 (6 bases). This clonotype originated in a female donor with multiple sclerosis, enrolled in a pregnancy study. The sample consisted of peripheral blood, taken in the second trimester of pregnancy. In DNA, the CDR3 is TGTGCCAGCAGTTCCACCTCCTCTACAGGGATCGGGTACAATGAGCAGTTCTTC. Its protein is CASSSTSSTGIGYNEQFF.